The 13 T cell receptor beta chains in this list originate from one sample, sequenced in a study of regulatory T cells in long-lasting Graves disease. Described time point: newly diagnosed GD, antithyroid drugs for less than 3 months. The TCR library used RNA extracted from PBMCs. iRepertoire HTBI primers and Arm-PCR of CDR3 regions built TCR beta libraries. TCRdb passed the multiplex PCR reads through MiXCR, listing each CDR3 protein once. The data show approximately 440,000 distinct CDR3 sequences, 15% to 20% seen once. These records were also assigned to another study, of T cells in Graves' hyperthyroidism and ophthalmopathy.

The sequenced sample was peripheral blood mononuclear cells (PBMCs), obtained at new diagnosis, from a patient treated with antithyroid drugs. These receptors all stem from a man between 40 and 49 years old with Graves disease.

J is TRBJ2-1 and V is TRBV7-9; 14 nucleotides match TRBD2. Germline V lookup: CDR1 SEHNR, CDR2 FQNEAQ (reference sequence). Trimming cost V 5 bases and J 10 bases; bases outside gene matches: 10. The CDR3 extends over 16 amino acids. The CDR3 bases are TGTGCCAGCAGCCCAGAGGGACTAGCGGGAGCTCGGGAGCAGTTCTTC. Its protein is CASSPEGLAGAREQFF.

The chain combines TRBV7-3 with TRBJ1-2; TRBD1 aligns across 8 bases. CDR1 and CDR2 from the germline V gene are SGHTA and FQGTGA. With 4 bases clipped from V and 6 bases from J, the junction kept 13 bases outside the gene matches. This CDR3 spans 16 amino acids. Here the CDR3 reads CASSSLAKTGEDGYTF. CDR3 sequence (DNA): TGTGCCAGCAGCTCCCTCGCCAAGACAGGGGAGGATGGCTACACCTTC.

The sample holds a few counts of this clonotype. The CDR3 loop reads CATSDPRASGSLGDTQYF. CDR3 in DNA: TGTGCCACCAGTGACCCCCGGGCGAGCGGGAGTTTAGGAGATACGCAGTATTTT. The rearrangement joins TRBV24-1 to TRBJ2-3; TRBD2 matches 8 bases. CDR1 is KGHDR and CDR2 is SFDVKD in the germline V gene. The V gene end was trimmed by 4 bases and the J gene end by 5 bases; junction bases not matched to a gene: 16. The CDR3 has 18 amino acids.

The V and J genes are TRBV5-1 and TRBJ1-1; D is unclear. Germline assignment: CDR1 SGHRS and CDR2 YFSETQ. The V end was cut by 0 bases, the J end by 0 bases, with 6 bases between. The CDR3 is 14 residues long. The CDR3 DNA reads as TGCGCCAGCAGCTTGGCCCTCATGAACACTGAAGCTTTCTTT. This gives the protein CASSLALMNTEAFF.

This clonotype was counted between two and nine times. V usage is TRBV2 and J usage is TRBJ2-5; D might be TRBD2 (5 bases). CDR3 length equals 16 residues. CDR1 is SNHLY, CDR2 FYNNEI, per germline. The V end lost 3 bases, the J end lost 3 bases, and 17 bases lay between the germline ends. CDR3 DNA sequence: TGTGCCAGCAGTGACCACCAAACTAGGGCGAAAGAGACCCAGTACTTC. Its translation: CASSDHQTRAKETQYF.

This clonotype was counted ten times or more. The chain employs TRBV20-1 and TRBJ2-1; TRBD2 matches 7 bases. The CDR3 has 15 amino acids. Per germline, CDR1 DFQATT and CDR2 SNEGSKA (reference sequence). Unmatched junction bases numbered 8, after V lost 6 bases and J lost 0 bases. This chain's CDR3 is CSAQAGSSSYNEQFF. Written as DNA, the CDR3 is TGCAGTGCCCAAGCGGGATCCAGCTCCTACAATGAGCAGTTCTTC.

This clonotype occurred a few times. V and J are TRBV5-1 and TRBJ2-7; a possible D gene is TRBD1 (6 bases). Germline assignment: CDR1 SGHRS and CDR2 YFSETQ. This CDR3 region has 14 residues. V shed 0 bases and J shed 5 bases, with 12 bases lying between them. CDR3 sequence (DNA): TGCGCCAGCAGCTTGGAGGGCAGGGGCCACGAGCAGTACTTC. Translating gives CASSLEGRGHEQYF.

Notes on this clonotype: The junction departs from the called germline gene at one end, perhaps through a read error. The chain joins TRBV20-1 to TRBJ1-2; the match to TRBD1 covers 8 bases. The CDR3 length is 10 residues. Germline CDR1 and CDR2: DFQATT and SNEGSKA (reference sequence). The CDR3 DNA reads TGCAGCCCCAGGGGGCTCGGCTACGCCTTC. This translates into CSPRGLGYAF.

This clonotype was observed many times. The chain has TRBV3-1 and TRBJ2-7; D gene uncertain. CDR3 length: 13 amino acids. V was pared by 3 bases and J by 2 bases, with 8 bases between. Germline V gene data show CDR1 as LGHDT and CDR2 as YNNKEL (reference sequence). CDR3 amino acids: CASSQTPTYEQYF. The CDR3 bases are TGTGCCAGCAGCCAGACTCCTACCTACGAGCAGTACTTC.

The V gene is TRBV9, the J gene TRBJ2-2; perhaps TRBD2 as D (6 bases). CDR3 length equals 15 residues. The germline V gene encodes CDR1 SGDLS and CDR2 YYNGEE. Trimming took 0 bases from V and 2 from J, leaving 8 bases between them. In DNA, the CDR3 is TGTGCCAGCAGCGTAGCGGCGGGAAACACCGGGGAGCTGTTTTTT. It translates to CASSVAAGNTGELFF.

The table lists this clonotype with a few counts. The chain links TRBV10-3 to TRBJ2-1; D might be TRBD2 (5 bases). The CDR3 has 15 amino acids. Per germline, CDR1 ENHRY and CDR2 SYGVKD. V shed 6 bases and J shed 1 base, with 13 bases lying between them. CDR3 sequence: CAIRKLGSSYNEQFF. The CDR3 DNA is TGTGCCATCAGGAAACTAGGGTCGTCCTACAATGAGCAGTTCTTC.

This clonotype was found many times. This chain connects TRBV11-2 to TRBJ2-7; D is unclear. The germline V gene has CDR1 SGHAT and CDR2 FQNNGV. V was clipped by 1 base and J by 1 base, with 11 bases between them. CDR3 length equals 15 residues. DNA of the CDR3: TGTGCCAGCAGCTTAGCGGTAGGGCCATCCTACGAGCAGTACTTC. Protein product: CASSLAVGPSYEQYF.

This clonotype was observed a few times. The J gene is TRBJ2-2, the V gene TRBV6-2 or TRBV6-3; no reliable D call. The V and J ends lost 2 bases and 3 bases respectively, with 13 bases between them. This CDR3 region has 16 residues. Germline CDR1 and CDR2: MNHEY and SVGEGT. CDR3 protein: CASSYPPYRDTGELFF. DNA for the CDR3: TGTGCCAGCAGTTACCCCCCTTACAGAGACACCGGGGAGCTGTTTTTT.